This paragraph reports one TCR beta chain. Its target is not known. This specimen comes from a study of OX40 agonist ivuxolimab in advanced cancers. Whole-study context: Hepatocellular carcinoma, melanoma, renal cell or head and neck cancer affected the dose-escalation patients. Three patients showed partial responses: one hepatocellular carcinoma and two cutaneous melanoma cases. Study-wide results and limits: On average, a greater number of expanded clones characterised CD8+ T cells relative to CD4+. CD4+ and CD8+ blood T cells expanded clonally by week 6 at 0.1 to 3.0 mg/kg.

The repertoire was sequenced with immunoSEQ multiplex PCR; TCRdb's copy has only in-frame clones and lacks some. The table lists more than 35,000 clones, around 82% of them singletons. The CDR3 runs to 14 residues. Germline V CDR1 and CDR2: MNHEY, SMNVEV (reference sequence). V was pared by 7 bases and J by 3 bases, with 16 bases between. The rearrangement uses TRBV27 and TRBJ2-7, with D possibly being TRBD2 (6 bases). The sequence was collected from an adult with an advanced solid tumor such as melanoma, head and neck, liver or kidney cancer. The sequencing used CD4+ or CD8+ T cells sorted from blood, collected in a trial of the OX40 agonist ivuxolimab. The DNA of the CDR3 is TGTGCCAGCACGGCCGGGACGGGGGACTACGAGCAGTACTTC. This gives the protein CASTAGTGDYEQYF.